Given below is one T cell receptor (beta chain) in context. This clone appeared a single time. The clone's antigen remains unknown. Within one base of it there is no much larger clone, and no base qualities were kept. The data originate from a study of cytomegalovirus exposure and HLA in healthy donors (dated by TCRdb to about 2017). Broadly, across the study: A later analysis indicated that the roughly 130 validation repertoires were generated on the platform also employed for the 720 or so repertoires of the first cohort. The study aimed to test whether cataloging public T cell receptors could reveal signatures of past pathogen exposure. To predict cytomegalovirus infection status, the study combined high-throughput TCR immunosequencing, statistical association of individual TCRs with disease status, and machine learning. Besides the first cohort of 666 subjects, a separate validation cohort made up of 120 different subjects was used. On the study overall, not on this receptor specifically: The classifier was reported to diagnose cytomegalovirus status with high specificity and sensitivity in both the original cohort and the validation cohort. Across donors, most TCR sequences were observed very rarely, whereas some public TCRs were present in many individuals. A total of roughly 160 TCR beta chains were listed by the study as associated with cytomegalovirus. A later analysis had no HLA typing for the validation cohort, so co-occurrence there was scored across all 130 or so repertoires. It was suggested by the authors that the approach could potentially be generalized to other disease states and immunological phenotypes. A later analysis found that TCRs clustered in the first cohort also tended to co-occur in the roughly 110 validation repertoires, with roughly 95% of cluster scores above 0. A few of the identified cytomegalovirus-associated TCR beta chains were confirmed in vitro to be specific for cytomegalovirus antigens.

Library generation was performed with the immunoSEQ multiplex PCR assay. In the source study's methods: A statistical classification framework was built to diagnose cytomegalovirus status from the catalog of TCR beta chain sequences. The table was pulled from immuneACCESS by TCRdb, which kept in-frame rearrangements only. Such tables lose some clones; where checked, under half of the loss comes from unresolved V genes, and the rest has no known cause. Clone size and V and J calls were adopted from that table, with D and trimming inferred from the DNA. Here the sample has more than 250,000 clones; approximately 86% occur a single time. Of the sample, approximately 1.2% falls within the top ten clones. Spanning cysteine to phenylalanine, the CDR3 consists of 12 amino acids. Of the read, only the CDR3 DNA is kept; its 36 bases are in frame from base 1. The germline V gene gives CDR1 as SQVTM and CDR2 as ANQGSEA. At the junction V is shortened by 7 bases and J by 4 bases; bases outside the gene matches: 4.

Donors formed part of the validation cohort, which comprised some 120 subjects and was distinct from the first cohort of fewer than 750 subjects. This sequence uses TRBV29-1 and TRBJ2-4; a stretch of 7 junction bases matches TRBD1. Material for sequencing was PBMCs. This TCR was recovered from a woman in her 30s in good health and CMV-seropositive. Here the CDR3 is given as CSAEGQKNIQYF. The DNA reads as follows: TGCAGCGCTGAGGGACAGAAAAACATTCAGTACTTC.